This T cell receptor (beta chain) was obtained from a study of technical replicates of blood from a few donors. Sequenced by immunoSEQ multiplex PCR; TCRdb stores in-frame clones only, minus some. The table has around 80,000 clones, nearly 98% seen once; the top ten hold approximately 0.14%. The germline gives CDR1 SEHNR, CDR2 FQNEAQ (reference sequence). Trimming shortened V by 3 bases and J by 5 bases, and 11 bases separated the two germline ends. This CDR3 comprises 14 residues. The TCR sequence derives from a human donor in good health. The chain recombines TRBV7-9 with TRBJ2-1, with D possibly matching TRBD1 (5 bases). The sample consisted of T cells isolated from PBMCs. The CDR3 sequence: CASSFRTQNNEQFF. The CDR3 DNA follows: TGTGCCAGCAGCTTCAGGACACAAAACAATGAGCAGTTCTTC.